Below are 7 T cell receptor beta chains sequenced from a single sample in a study of cytomegalovirus exposure and HLA in healthy donors. The PCR was carried out with 60 Vbeta primers and 13 Jbeta primers. The assay was immunoSEQ multiplex PCR, and TCRdb's table has in-frame clones only and misses some. Recorded for this sample: over 200,000 clones. Input material: PBMCs. These receptors were taken from a woman aged 30 to 39 in good health and CMV-seropositive.

V gene TRBV30 combines with J gene TRBJ2-5; 10 nucleotides align to TRBD1. J was trimmed by 7 bases and V by 3 bases; bases with no gene match: 5. Germline CDR1 is GTSNPN and CDR2 is SVGIG (reference sequence). This CDR3 contains 13 residues. The CDR3 reads CAWRTGGQRTQYF. The CDR3 bases are TGTGCCTGGAGGACAGGGGGCCAGAGGACCCAGTACTTC.

CDR3 amino acids: CASSEGGYEQYF. The CDR3 bases are TGCGCCAGCAGTGAGGGCGGCTACGAGCAGTACTTC. This rearrangement joins TRBV10-2 to TRBJ2-7, with no clear D. The germline CDR1 and CDR2 sequences are WSHSY and SAAADI. V lost 2 bases to trimming and J lost 3 bases, with 5 bases between them. The CDR3 totals 12 residues.

The CDR3, as DNA: TGTGCCAGCAGCCCACGTATAGGGGGAGACTACGAGCAGTACTTC. Protein product: CASSPRIGGDYEQYF. V is TRBV11-2 and J is TRBJ2-7, with D possibly being TRBD1 (6 bases). Trimming stripped 5 bases from V and 3 bases from J, with 17 bases between. Germline CDR1 and CDR2: SGHAT and FQNNGV. The length of the CDR3 is 15 residues.

This rearrangement joins TRBV5-1 to TRBJ1-6, with D tentatively TRBD1 (6 bases). The V and J ends lost 3 bases and 6 bases respectively, with 10 bases between them. CDR3 size: 14 residues. Germline values: CDR1 SGHRS, CDR2 YFSETQ. Here the CDR3 DNA reads TGCGCCAGCAGCTCACAGGGTGTTAATTCACCCCTCCACTTT. Its protein product is CASSSQGVNSPLHF.

The rearrangement uses TRBV6-6 and TRBJ1-5; no reliable D call. The CDR3 is 12 amino acids. Germline lookup yields CDR1 MNHNY and CDR2 SVGAGI (reference sequence). Deletions cut 4 bases from V and 4 bases from J, with 5 bases between. In DNA form, the CDR3 reads TGTGCCAGCAGTTCGCTAAATCAGCCCCAGCATTTT. Its protein product is CASSSLNQPQHF.

The CDR3 DNA follows: TGTGCCAGTAGTATCATAGGGGAAGGGACCTACAATGAGCAGTTCTTC. It yields the protein CASSIIGEGTYNEQFF. The rearrangement uses TRBV19 and TRBJ2-1, with D possibly matching TRBD1 (5 bases). Trimming pared 3 bases from V and 2 bases from J, leaving 14 bases between. The V gene's germline CDR1 is LNHDA and CDR2 SQIVND (reference sequence). There are 16 residues in the CDR3.

The V gene is TRBV25-1, the J gene TRBJ1-2, with a possible D match to TRBD1 (5 bases). From germline, CDR1 is MGHDK and CDR2 SYGVNS. Between the trimmed V and J ends, which lost 2 bases and 4 bases, there was a span of 11 bases. The CDR3 sequence is 14 residues long. The CDR3 sequence: CASSEIPDSYGYTF. Written as DNA, the CDR3 is TGTGCCAGCAGTGAAATCCCAGACAGCTATGGCTACACCTTC.